Shown below are 8 T cell receptor beta chains from a single sample sequenced in a study of blood T cell repertoires in COVID-19. Method: immunoSEQ multiplex PCR; TCRdb's copy keeps in-frame clones and lacks some. The table has 250,000 to 350,000 clones, about 88% seen once. The sequencing input was PBMCs or T cells enriched from blood (not recorded which). The receptor source for this set is a woman aged 55-70 years in a cohort exposed to, infected with or recovered from COVID-19 (not recorded which).

J is TRBJ1-5 and V is TRBV12-3 or TRBV12-4, with D maybe TRBD1 (5 bases). The germline V and J ends were trimmed by 6 bases and 4 bases, with 7 bases remaining between them. The CDR3 runs 12 residues. DNA for the CDR3: TGTGCCAGCAGAAGACAGAATCAGCCCCAGCATTTT. Its protein is CASRRQNQPQHF.

The chain is built from TRBV10-3 and TRBJ2-3, with 8 bases matching TRBD1. J gave up 5 bases and V 6 bases, and 4 bases lay outside the gene matches. CDR1 and CDR2 (germline): ENHRY, SYGVKD. The CDR3 length is 13 residues. The CDR3 sequence is CAIRDRVGDTQYF. The CDR3 bases are TGTGCCATCAGGGACAGGGTGGGAGATACGCAGTATTTT.

This clone was picked up one time. The V gene is TRBV3-1 (or the pseudogene TRBV3-2), the J gene TRBJ1-1; 7 nucleotides line up with TRBD1. V lost 1 base to trimming and J lost 7 bases; unmatched junction nucleotides: 6. This CDR3 comprises 14 residues. Germline loops: CDR1 LGHDT, CDR2 YNNKEL (reference sequence). CDR3 DNA sequence: TGTGCCAGCAGCCAAGTCGACAGGGATATTGAAGCTTTCTTT. This codes for CASSQVDRDIEAFF.

The CDR3 bases are TGTGCCAGCAGTTTATCGGGAGGACTCTCCTACAATGAGCAGTTCTTC. It yields the protein CASSLSGGLSYNEQFF. This chain links TRBV27 with TRBJ2-1; D possibly corresponds to TRBD2 (6 bases). CDR1 and CDR2 from the germline V gene are MNHEY and SMNVEV (reference sequence). V lost 0 bases to trimming and J lost 0 bases, with 9 bases between them. This CDR3 contains 16 residues.

The chain links TRBV2 to TRBJ2-3; 7 nucleotides match TRBD2. Trimming took 8 bases from V and 3 from J; bases not matched to a gene: 8. The CDR3 loop spans 14 amino acids. Germline CDR1 and CDR2: SNHLY and FYNNEI. The CDR3 reads CASLLREWTDTQYF. DNA of the CDR3: TGTGCCAGCTTGCTGCGGGAGTGGACAGATACGCAGTATTTT.

The chain is built from TRBV12-3 or TRBV12-4 and TRBJ2-3; 9 bases map to TRBD2. Trimming took 6 bases from V and 5 from J; bases not matched to a gene: 3. There are 13 residues in the CDR3. CDR3 coding DNA: TGTGCCAGCAGCGGCGGGAGGGGAGATACGCAGTATTTT. Translated: CASSGGRGDTQYF.

The CDR3 is CASSSGHPNTEAFF. For the CDR3, the DNA is TGCGCCAGCAGCTCAGGACACCCGAACACTGAAGCTTTCTTT. The genes are TRBV5-1 and TRBJ1-1; D possibly corresponds to TRBD1 (5 bases). The germline V gene has CDR1 SGHRS and CDR2 YFSETQ. V was pared by 3 bases and J by 1 base, with 10 bases between. The CDR3 totals 14 residues.

The chain carries TRBV4-1 and TRBJ2-7; no reliable D call. The CDR3 is made up of 15 amino acids. CDR1 is MGHRA and CDR2 is YSYEKL in the germline V gene. Trimming took off 0 bases at V and 3 bases at J, with 12 bases between the two ends. CDR3 residues: CASSQERQRYYEQYF. For the CDR3, the DNA is TGCGCCAGCAGCCAAGAGCGGCAGCGCTACTACGAGCAGTACTTC.